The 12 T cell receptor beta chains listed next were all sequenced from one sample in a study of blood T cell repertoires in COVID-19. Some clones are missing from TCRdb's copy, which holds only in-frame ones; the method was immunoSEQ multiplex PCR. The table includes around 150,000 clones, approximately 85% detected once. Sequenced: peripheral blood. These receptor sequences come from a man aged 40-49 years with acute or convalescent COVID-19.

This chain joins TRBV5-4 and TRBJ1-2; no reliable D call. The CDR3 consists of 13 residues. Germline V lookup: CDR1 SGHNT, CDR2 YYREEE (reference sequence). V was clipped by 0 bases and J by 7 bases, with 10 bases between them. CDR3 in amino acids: CASSLGFSGGYTF. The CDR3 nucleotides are TGTGCCAGCAGCTTGGGGTTTTCGGGTGGCTACACCTTC.

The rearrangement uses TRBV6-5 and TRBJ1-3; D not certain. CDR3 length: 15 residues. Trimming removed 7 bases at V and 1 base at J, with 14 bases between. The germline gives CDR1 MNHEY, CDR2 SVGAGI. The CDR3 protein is CASKVGVSSGNTIYF. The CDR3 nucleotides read TGTGCCAGCAAGGTCGGGGTATCTTCTGGAAACACCATATATTTT.

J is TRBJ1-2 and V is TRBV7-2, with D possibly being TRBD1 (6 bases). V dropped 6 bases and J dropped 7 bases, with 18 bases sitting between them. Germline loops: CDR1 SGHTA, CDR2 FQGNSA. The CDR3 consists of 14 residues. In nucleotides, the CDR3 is TGTGCCAGCAGGCCGGCACAGGGTAGGGTTGGCTACACCTTC. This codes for CASRPAQGRVGYTF.

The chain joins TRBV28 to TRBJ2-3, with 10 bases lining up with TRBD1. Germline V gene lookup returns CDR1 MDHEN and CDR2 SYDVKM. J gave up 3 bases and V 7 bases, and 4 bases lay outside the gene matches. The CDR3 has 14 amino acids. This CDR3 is CASTRDRGTDTQYF. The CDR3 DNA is TGTGCCAGCACCCGGGACAGGGGAACAGATACGCAGTATTTT.

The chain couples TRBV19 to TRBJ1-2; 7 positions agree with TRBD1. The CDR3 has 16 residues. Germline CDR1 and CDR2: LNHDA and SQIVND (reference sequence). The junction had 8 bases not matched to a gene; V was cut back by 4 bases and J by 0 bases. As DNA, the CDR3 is TGTGCCAGTAGTAACGAGAAGGGGGCTCCTAACTATGGCTACACCTTC. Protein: CASSNEKGAPNYGYTF.

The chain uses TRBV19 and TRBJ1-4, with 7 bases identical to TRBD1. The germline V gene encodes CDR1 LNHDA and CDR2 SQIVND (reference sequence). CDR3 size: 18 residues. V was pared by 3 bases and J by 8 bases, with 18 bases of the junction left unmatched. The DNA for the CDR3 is TGTGCCAGTAGTATTTACAGGGGAGGCGACGGGGTGGACGAAAAACTGTTTTTT. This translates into CASSIYRGGDGVDEKLFF.

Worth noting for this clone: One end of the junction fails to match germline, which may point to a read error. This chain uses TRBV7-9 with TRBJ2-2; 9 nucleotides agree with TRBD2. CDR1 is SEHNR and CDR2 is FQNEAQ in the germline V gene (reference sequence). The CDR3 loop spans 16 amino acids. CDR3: CASSPYGLAKTGELFF. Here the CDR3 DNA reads TGTGCCAGCAGCCCCTATGGACTAGCGAAAACCGGGGAGCTGTTTTTT.

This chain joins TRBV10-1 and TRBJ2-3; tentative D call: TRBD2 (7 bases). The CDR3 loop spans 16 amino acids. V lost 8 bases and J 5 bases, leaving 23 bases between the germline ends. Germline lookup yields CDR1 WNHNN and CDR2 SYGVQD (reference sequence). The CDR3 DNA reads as TGCGCCAGCTTTGGGAGGGGGACCCCTCGCGGAGATACGCAGTATTTT. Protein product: CASFGRGTPRGDTQYF.

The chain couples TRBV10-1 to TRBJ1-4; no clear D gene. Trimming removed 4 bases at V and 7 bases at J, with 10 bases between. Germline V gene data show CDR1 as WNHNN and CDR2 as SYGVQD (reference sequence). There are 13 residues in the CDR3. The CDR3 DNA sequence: TGCGCCAGCAGTGGGAGATTTGGTGAAAAACTGTTTTTT. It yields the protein CASSGRFGEKLFF.

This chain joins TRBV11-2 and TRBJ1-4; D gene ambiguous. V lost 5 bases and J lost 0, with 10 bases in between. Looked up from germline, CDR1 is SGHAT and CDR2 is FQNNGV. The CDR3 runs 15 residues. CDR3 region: CASSPRGATNEKLFF. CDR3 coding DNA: TGTGCCAGCAGCCCCCGCGGGGCAACTAATGAAAAACTGTTTTTT.

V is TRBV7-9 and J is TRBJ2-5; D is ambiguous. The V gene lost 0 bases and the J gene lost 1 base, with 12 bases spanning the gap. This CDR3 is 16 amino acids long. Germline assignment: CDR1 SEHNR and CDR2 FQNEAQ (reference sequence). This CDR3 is CASSLARPSLQETQYF. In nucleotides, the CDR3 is TGTGCCAGCAGCTTAGCGCGCCCATCCCTCCAAGAGACCCAGTACTTC. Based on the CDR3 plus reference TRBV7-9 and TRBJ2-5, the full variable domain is DTGVSQNPRHKITKRGQNVTFRCDPISEHNRLYWYRQTLGQGPEFLTYFQNEAQLEKSRLLSDRFSAERPKGSFSTLEIQRTEQGDSAMYLCASSLARPSLQETQYFGPGTRLLVL.

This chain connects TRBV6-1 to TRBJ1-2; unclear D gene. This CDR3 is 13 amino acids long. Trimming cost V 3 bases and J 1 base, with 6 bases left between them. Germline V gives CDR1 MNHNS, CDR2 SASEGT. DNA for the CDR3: TGTGCCAGCAGTGACCCAAATAACTATGGCTACACCTTC. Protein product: CASSDPNNYGYTF.